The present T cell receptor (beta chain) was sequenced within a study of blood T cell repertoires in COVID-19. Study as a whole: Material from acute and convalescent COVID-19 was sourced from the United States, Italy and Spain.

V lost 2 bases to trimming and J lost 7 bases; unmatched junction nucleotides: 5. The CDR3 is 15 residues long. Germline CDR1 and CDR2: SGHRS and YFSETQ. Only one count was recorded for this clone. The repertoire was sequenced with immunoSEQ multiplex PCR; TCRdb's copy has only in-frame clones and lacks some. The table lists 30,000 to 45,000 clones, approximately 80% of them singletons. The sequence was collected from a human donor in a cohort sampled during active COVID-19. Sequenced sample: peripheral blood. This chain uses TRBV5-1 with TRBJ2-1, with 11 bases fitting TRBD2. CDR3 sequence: CASSFMASGGNEQFF. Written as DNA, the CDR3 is TGCGCCAGCAGCTTTATGGCTAGCGGGGGGAATGAGCAGTTCTTC. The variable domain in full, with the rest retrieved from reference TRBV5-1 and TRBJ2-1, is KAGVTQTPRYLIKTRGQQVTLSCSPISGHRSVSWYQQTPGQGLQFLFEYFSETQRNKGNFPGRFSGRQFSNSRSEMNVSTLELGDSALYLCASSFMASGGNEQFFGPGTRLTVL.